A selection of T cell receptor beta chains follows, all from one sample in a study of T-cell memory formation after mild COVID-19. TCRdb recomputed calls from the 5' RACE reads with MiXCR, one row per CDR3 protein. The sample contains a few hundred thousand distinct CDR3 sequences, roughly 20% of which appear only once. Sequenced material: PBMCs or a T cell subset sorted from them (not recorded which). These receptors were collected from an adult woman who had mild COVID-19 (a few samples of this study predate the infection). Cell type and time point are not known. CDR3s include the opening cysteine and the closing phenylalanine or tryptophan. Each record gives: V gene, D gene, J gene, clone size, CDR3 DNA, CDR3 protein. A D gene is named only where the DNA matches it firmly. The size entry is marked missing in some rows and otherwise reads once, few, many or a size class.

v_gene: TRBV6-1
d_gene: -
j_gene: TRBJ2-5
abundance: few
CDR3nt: TGTGCCAGCAGTCGGTTCACAGGGTTGGAAGAGACCCAGTACTTC
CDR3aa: CASSRFTGLEETQYF

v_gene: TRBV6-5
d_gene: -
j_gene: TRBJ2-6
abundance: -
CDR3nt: TGTGCCAGCACCCGGAGGGCTGGGGCCAACGTCCTGACTTTC
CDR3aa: CASTRRAGANVLTF

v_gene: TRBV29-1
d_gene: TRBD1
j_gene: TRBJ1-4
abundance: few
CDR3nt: TGCAGCGTTTCAACCGGGACAGCTGAAAAACTGTTTTTT
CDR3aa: CSVSTGTAEKLFF

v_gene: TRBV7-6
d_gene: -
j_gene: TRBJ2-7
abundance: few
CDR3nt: TGTGCCAGCAGCTTAGAGGGGAGAGGACCCCTCTCCTACGAGCAGTACTTC
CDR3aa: CASSLEGRGPLSYEQYF

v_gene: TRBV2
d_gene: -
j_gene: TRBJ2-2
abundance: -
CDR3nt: TGTGCCAGCAGTGAAATTTTGAACACCGGGGAGCTGTTTTTT
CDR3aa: CASSEILNTGELFF

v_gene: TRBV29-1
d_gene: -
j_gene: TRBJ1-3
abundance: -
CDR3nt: TGCAGCGTTGCGTCTGGCGGGCAGGCCTCTGGAAACACCATATATTTT
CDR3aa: CSVASGGQASGNTIYF

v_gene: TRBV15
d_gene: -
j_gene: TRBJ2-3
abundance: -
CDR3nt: TGTGCCACCAGCAGAGATCATGAGGGGCCTAGCACAGATACGCAGTATTTT
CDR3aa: CATSRDHEGPSTDTQYF

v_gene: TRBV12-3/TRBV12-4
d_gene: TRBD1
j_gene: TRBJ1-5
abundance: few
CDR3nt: TGTGCCAGCAGTTCCCACACAGGGGGAAATCAGCCCCAGCATTTT
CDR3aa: CASSSHTGGNQPQHF

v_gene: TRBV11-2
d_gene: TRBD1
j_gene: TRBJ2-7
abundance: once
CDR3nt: TGTGCCAGCAGCTTAGTAAGTTGGGACAGCGACTACGAGCAGTACTTC
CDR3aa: CASSLVSWDSDYEQYF

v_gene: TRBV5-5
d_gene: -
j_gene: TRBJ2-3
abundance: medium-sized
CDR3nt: TGTGCCAGCAGCTGGGACTGGCTTTCCACAGATACGCAGTATTTT
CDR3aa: CASSWDWLSTDTQYF

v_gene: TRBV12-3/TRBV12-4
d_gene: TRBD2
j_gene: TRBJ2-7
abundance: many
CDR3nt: TGTGCCAGCAGCAACCCCCGAGCGGGGGCGCTCGGGTCTCTCTACGAGCAGTACTTC
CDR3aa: CASSNPRAGALGSLYEQYF

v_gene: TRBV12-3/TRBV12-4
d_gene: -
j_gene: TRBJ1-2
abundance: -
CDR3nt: TGTGCCAGCAGTTTATTAGTGGAGGGGACTGCCTACACCTTC
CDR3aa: CASSLLVEGTAYTF

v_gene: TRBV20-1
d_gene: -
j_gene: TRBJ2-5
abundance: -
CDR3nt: TGCAGTGCTAAAATTAAAGAGACCCAGTACTTC
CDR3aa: CSAKIKETQYF

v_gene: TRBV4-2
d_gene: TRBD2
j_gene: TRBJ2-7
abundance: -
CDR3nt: TGTGCCAGCAGCCAAGTTAGCGGGAGGCTCCCCTACGAGCAGTACTTC
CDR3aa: CASSQVSGRLPYEQYF

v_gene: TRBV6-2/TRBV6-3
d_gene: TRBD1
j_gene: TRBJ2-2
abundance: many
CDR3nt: TGTGCCAGCACTTCCGGGACAGGGGACACCGGGGAGCTGTTTTTT
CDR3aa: CASTSGTGDTGELFF

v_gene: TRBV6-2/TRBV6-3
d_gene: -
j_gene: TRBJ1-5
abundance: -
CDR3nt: TGTGCCAGCACTGAACCGGGTAGAGGTCAGCCCCAGCATTTT
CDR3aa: CASTEPGRGQPQHF

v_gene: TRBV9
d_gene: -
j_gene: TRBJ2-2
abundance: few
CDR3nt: TGTGCCAGCAGCGTAGAGATGGAGAAGGGGTACGGGCCCGGGGAGCTGTTTTTT
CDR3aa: CASSVEMEKGYGPGELFF

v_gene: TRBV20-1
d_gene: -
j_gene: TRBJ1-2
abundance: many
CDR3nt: TGCAGTGCAAGGGCGTCTAACTATGGCTACACCTTC
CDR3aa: CSARASNYGYTF

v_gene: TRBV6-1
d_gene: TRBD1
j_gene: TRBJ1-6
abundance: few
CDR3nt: TGTGCCAGCAGTGAACAGGGGGCGCGGGGTTCACCCCTCCACTTT
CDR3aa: CASSEQGARGSPLHF

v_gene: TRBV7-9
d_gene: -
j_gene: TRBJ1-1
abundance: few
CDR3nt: TGTGCCAGCAGGAACACAGATATGAACACTGAAGCTTTCTTT
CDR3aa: CASRNTDMNTEAFF

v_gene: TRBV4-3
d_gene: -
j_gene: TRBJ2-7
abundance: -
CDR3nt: TGCGCCAGCAGCCAAGGGAGGGCCGAGTACGAGCAGTACTTC
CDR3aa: CASSQGRAEYEQYF

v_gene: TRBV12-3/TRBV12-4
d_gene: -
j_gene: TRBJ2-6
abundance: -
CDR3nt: TGTGCCAGCAGTTCCTCGGGCCGCTCTGGGGCCAACGTCCTGACTTTC
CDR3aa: CASSSSGRSGANVLTF

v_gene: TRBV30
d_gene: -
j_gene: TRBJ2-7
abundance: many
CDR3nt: TGTGCCTGGAGTGGAGGACACCCCTACGAGCAGTACTTC
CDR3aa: CAWSGGHPYEQYF

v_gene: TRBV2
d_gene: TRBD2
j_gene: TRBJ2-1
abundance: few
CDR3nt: TGTGCGTCCACGAGCGGGAGGGTCACCTACAATGAGCAGTTCTTC
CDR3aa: CASTSGRVTYNEQFF

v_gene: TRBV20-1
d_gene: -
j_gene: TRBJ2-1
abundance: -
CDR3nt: TGCAGTGCTAGAGATCCGGGGCGGGGAAACAATGAGCAGTTCTTC
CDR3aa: CSARDPGRGNNEQFF

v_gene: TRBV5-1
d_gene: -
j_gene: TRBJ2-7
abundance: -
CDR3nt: TGCGCCAGCAGGGGCGGTACCGGTTCCTACGAGCAGTACTTC
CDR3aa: CASRGGTGSYEQYF

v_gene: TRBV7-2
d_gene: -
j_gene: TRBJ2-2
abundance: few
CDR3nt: TGTGCCAGCAGCCTGGGACACAGGGTCGGGGAGCTGTTTTTT
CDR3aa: CASSLGHRVGELFF

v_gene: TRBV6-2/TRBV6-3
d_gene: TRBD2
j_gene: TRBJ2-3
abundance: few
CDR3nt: TGTGCCAGCAGCCCAGCGGGAGACAGGTCAGATACGCAGTATTTT
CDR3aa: CASSPAGDRSDTQYF

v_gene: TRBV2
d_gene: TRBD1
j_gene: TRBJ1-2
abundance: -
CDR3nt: TGTGCCAGCATGGCCTCGCGGACAGGGGGGGGCAATGGCTACACCTTC
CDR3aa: CASMASRTGGGNGYTF

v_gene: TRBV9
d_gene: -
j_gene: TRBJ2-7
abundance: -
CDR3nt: TGTGCCAGCAGCGTGCCCGGGGAGCAGTACTTC
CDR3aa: CASSVPGEQYF

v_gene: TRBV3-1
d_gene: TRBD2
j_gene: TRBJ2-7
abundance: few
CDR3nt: TGTGCCAGCAGCCAAGAGTGGACGATCCGGGACTACTCCTACGAGCAGTACTTC
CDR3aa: CASSQEWTIRDYSYEQYF

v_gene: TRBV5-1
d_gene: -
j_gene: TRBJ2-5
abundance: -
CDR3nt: TGCGCCAGCAGCTTGGATTACGAGACCCAGTACTTC
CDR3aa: CASSLDYETQYF

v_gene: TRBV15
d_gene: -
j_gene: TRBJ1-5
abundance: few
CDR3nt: TGTGCCACCAGCAGAGGTGTAGGCAATCAGCCCCAGCATTTT
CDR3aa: CATSRGVGNQPQHF

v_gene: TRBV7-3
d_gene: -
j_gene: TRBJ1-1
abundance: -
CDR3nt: TGTGCCAGCAGCACCACCGGGGGAGGCACTGAAGCTTTCTTT
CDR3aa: CASSTTGGGTEAFF

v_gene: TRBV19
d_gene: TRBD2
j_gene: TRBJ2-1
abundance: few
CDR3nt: TGTGCCAGTAGTACCGGGACTATGGGGCGTGAGCAGTTCTTC
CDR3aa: CASSTGTMGREQFF

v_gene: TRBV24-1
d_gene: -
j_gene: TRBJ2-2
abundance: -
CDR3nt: TGTGCCACCAGTGATTTAGGGAACACCGGGGAGCTGTTTTTT
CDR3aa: CATSDLGNTGELFF

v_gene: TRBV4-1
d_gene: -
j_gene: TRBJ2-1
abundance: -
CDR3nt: TGCGCCAGCAGCCAAGATCAGTCCCTCAGCTCCTACAATGAGCAGTTCTTC
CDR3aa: CASSQDQSLSSYNEQFF

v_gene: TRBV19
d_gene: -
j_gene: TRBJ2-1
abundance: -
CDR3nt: TGTGCCAGTAGTTCCCATCGGGACGGGCCCTACAATGAGCAGTTCTTC
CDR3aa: CASSSHRDGPYNEQFF

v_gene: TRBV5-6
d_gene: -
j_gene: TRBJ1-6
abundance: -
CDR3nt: TGTGCCAGCAGCTTGCGGGGAGTAAGGAATTCACCCCTCCACTTT
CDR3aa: CASSLRGVRNSPLHF

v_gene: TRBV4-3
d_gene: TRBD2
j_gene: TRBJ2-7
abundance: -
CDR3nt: TGCGCCAGCAGCCAGGGGACTAGCGGGAGAAACGAGCAGTACTTC
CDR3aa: CASSQGTSGRNEQYF

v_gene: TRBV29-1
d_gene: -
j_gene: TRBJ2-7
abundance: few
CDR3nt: TGCAGCGCATATGACTACGAGCAGTACTTC
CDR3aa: CSAYDYEQYF

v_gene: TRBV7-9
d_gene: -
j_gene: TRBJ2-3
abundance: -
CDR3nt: TGTGCCAGCAGGAACAGCAACAGGCGCACAGATACGCAGTATTTT
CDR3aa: CASRNSNRRTDTQYF

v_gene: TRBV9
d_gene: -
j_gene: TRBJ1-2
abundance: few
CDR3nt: TGTGCCAGCAGCGTAGAGGGCGAACAGGGACTCTATGGCTACACCTTC
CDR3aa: CASSVEGEQGLYGYTF

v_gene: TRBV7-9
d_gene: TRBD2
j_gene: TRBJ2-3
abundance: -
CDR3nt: TGTGCCAGCAGCCTAGCGGCGCTGAGAGATACGCAGTATTTT
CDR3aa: CASSLAALRDTQYF

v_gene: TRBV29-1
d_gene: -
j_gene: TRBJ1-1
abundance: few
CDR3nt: TGCAGCGTTGTCTCCGTACCGGCGGCTGAAGCTTTCTTT
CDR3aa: CSVVSVPAAEAFF

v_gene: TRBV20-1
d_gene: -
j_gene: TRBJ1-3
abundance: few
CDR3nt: TGCAGTGCCTCGCCTTGGGAGGCAGCCTCTGGAAACACCATATATTTT
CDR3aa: CSASPWEAASGNTIYF

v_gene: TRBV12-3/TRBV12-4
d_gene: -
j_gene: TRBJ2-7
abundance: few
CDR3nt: TGTGCCAGCAGTACCCCTAGAGTCGAGCAGTACTTC
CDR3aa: CASSTPRVEQYF

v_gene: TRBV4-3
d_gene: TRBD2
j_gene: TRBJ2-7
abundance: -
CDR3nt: TGCGCCAGCAGCCAAGAACAAGCGGGAGGATACGAGCAGTACTTC
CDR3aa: CASSQEQAGGYEQYF

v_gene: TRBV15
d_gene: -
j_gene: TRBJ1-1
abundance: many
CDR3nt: TGTGCCACCAGCAGAGTAGACAGGCGGACTGAAGCTTTCTTT
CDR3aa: CATSRVDRRTEAFF

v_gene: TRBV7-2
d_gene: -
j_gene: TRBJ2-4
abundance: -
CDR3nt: TGTGCCAGCAGCTTAGCGGGTAGTGGGAACATTCAGTACTTC
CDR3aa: CASSLAGSGNIQYF

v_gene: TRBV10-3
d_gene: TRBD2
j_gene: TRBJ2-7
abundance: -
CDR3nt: TGTGCCATCGGCCCTAGCGGGACCTACGAGCAGTACTTC
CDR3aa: CAIGPSGTYEQYF

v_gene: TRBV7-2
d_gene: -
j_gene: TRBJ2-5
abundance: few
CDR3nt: TGTGCCAGCGCCGGGGGGCAGGGAGAGACCCAGTACTTC
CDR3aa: CASAGGQGETQYF

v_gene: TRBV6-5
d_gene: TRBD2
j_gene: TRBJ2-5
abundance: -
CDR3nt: TGTGCCAGCAGTTACTCGGTCGATCCTAGCGGGGGTTCGGGCCTTGAGACCCAGTACTTC
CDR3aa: CASSYSVDPSGGSGLETQYF

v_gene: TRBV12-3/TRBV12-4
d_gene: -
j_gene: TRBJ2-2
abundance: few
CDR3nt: TGTGCCAGCAGTTTTCTACTCGCCACCGGGGAGCTGTTTTTT
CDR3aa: CASSFLLATGELFF